This TCR beta chain stems from a study of PD-1 blockade in classical Hodgkin lymphoma (TCRdb year 2020). As for the study more broadly: Nivolumab dosing was 3 mg/kg intravenously every 2 weeks, continuing until either disease progression or unacceptable toxicity. The study used CyTOF and TCR beta sequencing to define a peripheral blood immune signature of response to PD-1 blockade in classical Hodgkin lymphoma. Beyond this particular receptor, the publication reports: Patients starting nivolumab less than 1 year after ASCT had lower diversity and were excluded from later analyses to avoid confounding by immune reconstitution. Trial patients with a complete response had baseline diversity similar to that of newly diagnosed patients, while partial responders and progressors had significantly lower diversity. The study was limited to a single clinical trial cohort, and causes of repertoire differences, possibly disease activity or prior therapy, remained undefined. Newly diagnosed patients were reported to have lower baseline TCR diversity than healthy donors, and relapsed/refractory patients were reported to have lower baseline TCR diversity still. CD4+ but not CD8+ TCR diversity rose significantly by C4D1 (p=0.0027 vs p=0.16), most apparent in complete responders (p=0.02).

The time point tag for this specimen amounts to: cycle 1 day 1 (C1D1), immediately before nivolumab initiation. All trial patients had relapsed after autologous stem cell transplantation, with cohorts A, B and C differing in prior brentuximab vedotin exposure. A Miltenyi CD8+ T cell isolation kit was used for magnetic negative selection to purify CD8+ T cells from thawed PBMCs. The trial cohort included some 53 patients with relapsed/refractory classical Hodgkin lymphoma, and each patient had a best overall response of complete response, partial response or progressive disease. Single-agent nivolumab was administered to trial patients in the multi-cohort phase II CheckMate 205 trial. An independent review committee assessed best overall response by applying the 2007 International Working Group response criteria. Trial PBMCs were obtained immediately prior to nivolumab initiation (C1D1) and on therapy at cycle 2 day 1 and cycle 4 day 1. Peripheral blood was collected in 8 mL Vacutainer Cell Preparation Tubes, from which PBMCs were isolated by centrifugation and then cryopreserved. Purified CD4+ and CD8+ fractions were prepared only for cases with an additional available PBMC sample. Magnetically labelled cells were removed on LS columns in a quadroMACS separator, and the flow-through was retained as the purified fraction.

The CDR3 has 14 amino acids, counting the end cysteine and phenylalanine. The kept DNA is CDR3 alone, 42 bases in frame from the first base. Clipping removes 6 bases from V and 9 bases from J, with 10 as the unmatched junction base count. CDR1 and CDR2 (SQVTM, ANQGSEA) derive from the germline V gene. This clone is a singleton in its sample. Its target antigen remains unknown. Base qualities are not provided; no much larger clone lies one nucleotide away. The Qiagen DNeasy kit was used to extract genomic DNA both from unsorted PBMCs and from the negatively selected CD4+ and CD8+ fractions. TCR beta CDR3 regions were subjected to amplification by immunoSEQ multiplex PCR with primers that anneal to V and J segments. A synthetic immune receptor repertoire was used to minimize amplification bias, and any residual bias was removed computationally once sequencing was done. In the paper's pipeline: Custom Python scripts were used to quantify repertoire diversity as the Shannon entropy index. Unsorted, CD4+ and CD8+ repertoires were analyzed separately, except in combined analyses where CD4+ and CD8+ sequences were merged in silico. Clonal expansion was defined as a frequency increase of at least 2-fold after treatment compared with C1D1, and clones undetected at baseline were assigned a pseudocount of 0.5. Clones with 0 or 1 copy at C1D1 were defined as singleton clones, while clones with 2 or more copies were defined as non-singleton clones. Clones expanded in unsorted samples were assigned a CD4+, CD8+ or unknown annotation through matching of protein sequences in sorted samples from the same patient. Wilcoxon tests on paired samples were used to test diversity changes from C1D1 to C4D1. TCRdb limited this immuneACCESS table to in-frame rearrangements with V and J called. A share of clones is missing; checked studies link under half to unresolved V genes, and the rest is unexplained. For V, J and clone size, that table is used; D and trimming come from the DNA. For this sample the table gives some 5,700 clones, of which around half were detected only once. The top ten hold around 15% of the sample.

Sequences were derived from CD8+ T cells from blood, sampled at baseline. The chain was built from TRBV29-1 and TRBJ2-1; 11 junctional bases match TRBD2. The TCR comes from a human donor with classical Hodgkin lymphoma. This receptor has the CDR3 CSVFSGRASGEQFF. The DNA sequence follows: TGCAGCGTCTTTAGCGGGAGGGCCTCCGGTGAGCAGTTCTTC.